The source of this T cell receptor (beta chain) is a study of T cell responses to AZD1222 COVID-19 vaccine. Whole-study results and caveats: Mostly white British, mostly female donors; authors suggested clonal diversity may be underestimated. Compared with day 0, the breadth and depth of the Spike-specific TCR repertoire rose significantly after two doses of AZD1222.

A word on this clone: Its antigen is unknown.

Method: immunoSEQ multiplex PCR; TCRdb's copy keeps in-frame clones and lacks some. Among tens of thousands of clones listed, about 94% were seen once. Pooled together were second doses at about 4 or about 12 weeks. From germline, CDR1 is SNHLY and CDR2 FYNNEI. V lost 5 bases, J lost 1 base, and 7 bases lay in between. The CDR3 runs to 13 residues. The chain couples TRBV2 to TRBJ2-3, with D tentatively TRBD1 or TRBD2 (5 bases each). The material sequenced was peripheral blood, taken 28 days after the second AZD1222 dose. The receptor's source is an adult who received the AZD1222 COVID-19 vaccine. The CDR3 region is CASSRDRTDTQYF. In nucleotides, the CDR3 is TGTGCCAGCAGTCGGGACCGCACAGATACGCAGTATTTT.